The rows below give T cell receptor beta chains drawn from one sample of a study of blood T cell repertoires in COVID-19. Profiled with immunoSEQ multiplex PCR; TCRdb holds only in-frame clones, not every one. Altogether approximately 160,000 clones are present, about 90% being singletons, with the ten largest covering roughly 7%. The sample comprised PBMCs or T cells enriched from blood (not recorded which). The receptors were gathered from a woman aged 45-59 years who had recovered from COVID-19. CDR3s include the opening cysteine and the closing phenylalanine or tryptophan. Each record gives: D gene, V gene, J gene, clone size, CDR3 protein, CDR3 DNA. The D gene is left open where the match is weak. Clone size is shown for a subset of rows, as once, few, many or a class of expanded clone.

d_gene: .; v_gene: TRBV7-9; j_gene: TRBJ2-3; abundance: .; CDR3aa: CASSLAGEDTQYF; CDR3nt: TGTGCCAGCAGCTTAGCCGGGGAAGATACGCAGTATTTT
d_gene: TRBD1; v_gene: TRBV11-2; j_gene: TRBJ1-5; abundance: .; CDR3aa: CASSWDSYSNQPQHF; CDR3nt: TGTGCCAGCAGCTGGGACAGTTATAGCAATCAGCCCCAGCATTTT
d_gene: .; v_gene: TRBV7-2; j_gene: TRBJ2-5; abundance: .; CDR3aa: CASSLRPGKETQYF; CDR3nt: TGTGCCAGCAGCTTACGTCCGGGAAAAGAGACCCAGTACTTC
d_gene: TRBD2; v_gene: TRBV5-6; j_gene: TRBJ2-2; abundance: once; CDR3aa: CASTSVGTSGKVTGELFF; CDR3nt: TGTGCCAGCACCTCGGTAGGGACTAGCGGGAAGGTTACCGGGGAGCTGTTTTTT
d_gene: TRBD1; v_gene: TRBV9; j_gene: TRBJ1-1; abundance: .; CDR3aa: CASSPSGGRDTEAFF; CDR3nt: TGTGCCAGCAGCCCCTCAGGGGGCCGGGACACTGAAGCTTTCTTT
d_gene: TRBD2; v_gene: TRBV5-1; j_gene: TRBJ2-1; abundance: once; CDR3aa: CASSLLPSGTWNEQFF; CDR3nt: TGCGCCAGCAGCTTGTTGCCTAGCGGGACGTGGAATGAGCAGTTCTTC
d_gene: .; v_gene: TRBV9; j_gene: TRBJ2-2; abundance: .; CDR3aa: CASSVVPGDRELFF; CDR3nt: TGTGCCAGCAGCGTAGTACCGGGAGACAGGGAGCTGTTTTTT
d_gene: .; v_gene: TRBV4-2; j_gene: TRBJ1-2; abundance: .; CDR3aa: CASGRGEEDGYTF; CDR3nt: TGTGCCAGCGGGAGGGGAGAAGAGGATGGCTACACCTTC
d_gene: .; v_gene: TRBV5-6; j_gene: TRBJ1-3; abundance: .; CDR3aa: CATREGRRSGNTIYF; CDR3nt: TGTGCCACCCGGGAGGGAAGGCGTTCTGGAAACACCATATATTTT
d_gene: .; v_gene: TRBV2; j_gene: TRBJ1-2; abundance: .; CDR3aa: CASSVDRPRHGYTF; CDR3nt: TGTGCCAGCAGTGTGGACAGACCTAGACATGGCTACACCTTC
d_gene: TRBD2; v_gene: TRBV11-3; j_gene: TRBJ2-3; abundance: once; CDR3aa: CASSPGTSGARDTQYF; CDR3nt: TGTGCCAGCAGCCCTGGGACTAGCGGAGCCCGGGATACGCAGTATTTT
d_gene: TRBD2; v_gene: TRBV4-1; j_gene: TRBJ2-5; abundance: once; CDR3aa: CASSQGTSSQETQYF; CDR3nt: TGCGCCAGCAGCCAGGGGACTAGCTCTCAAGAGACCCAGTACTTC
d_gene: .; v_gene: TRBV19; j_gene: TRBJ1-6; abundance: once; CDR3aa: CASSTNRDSPLHF; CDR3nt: TGTGCCAGTAGTACGAACAGGGATTCACCCCTCCACTTT
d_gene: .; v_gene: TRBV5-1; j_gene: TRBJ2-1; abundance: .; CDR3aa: CASSLTSSANEQFF; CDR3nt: TGCGCCAGCAGCTTGACTAGTTCCGCCAATGAGCAGTTCTTC
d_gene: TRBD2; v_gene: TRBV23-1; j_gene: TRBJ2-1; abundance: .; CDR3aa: CASSQSGTSGLSYWSMQFF; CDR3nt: TGCGCCAGCAGTCAATCCGGGACTAGCGGCCTCTCCTACTGGTCTATGCAGTTCTTC
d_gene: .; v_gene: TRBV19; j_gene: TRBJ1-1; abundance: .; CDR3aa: CASSMGGLATEAFF; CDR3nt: TGTGCCAGTAGTATGGGGGGTCTGGCCACTGAAGCTTTCTTT
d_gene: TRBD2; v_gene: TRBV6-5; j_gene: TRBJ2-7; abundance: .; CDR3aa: CATTSGRAQYF; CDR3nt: TGTGCCACCACTAGCGGGAGGGCCCAGTACTTC
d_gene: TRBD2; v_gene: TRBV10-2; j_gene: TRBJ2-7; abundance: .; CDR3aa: CASSDSGSGKSYEQYF; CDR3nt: TGCGCCAGCAGTGACTCCGGTAGCGGGAAGTCCTACGAGCAGTACTTC
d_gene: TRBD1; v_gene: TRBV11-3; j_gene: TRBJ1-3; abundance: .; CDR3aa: CASVPGQGAPVSGNTIYF; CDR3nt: TGTGCCAGCGTTCCAGGACAGGGGGCCCCTGTCTCTGGAAACACCATATATTTT
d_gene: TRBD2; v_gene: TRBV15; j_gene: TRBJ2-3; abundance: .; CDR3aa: CATSRGTGGADTQYF; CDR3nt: TGTGCCACCAGCAGAGGGACGGGAGGGGCAGATACGCAGTATTTT
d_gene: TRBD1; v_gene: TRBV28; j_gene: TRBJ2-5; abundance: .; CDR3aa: CASSSLKGAGETQYF; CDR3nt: TGTGCCAGCAGTTCCTTAAAGGGGGCAGGGGAGACCCAGTACTTC
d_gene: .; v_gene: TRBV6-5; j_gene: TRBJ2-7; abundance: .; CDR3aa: CASSLGRGLEQYF; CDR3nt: TGTGCCAGCAGTTTGGGACGGGGACTGGAGCAGTACTTC
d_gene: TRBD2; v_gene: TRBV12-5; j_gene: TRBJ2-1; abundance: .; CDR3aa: CASGLGSGGNEQFF; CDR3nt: TGTGCTAGTGGTTTAGGGTCGGGGGGGAATGAGCAGTTCTTC
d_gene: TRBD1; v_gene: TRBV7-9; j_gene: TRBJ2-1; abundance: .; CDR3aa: CASSTPGVAGGAYNEQFF; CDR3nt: TGTGCCAGCAGCACCCCCGGAGTGGCAGGGGGCGCCTACAATGAGCAGTTCTTC
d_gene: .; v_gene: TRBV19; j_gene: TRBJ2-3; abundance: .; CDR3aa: CASIEVGASTDTQYF; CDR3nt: TGTGCCAGTATTGAAGTAGGGGCCAGCACAGATACGCAGTATTTT
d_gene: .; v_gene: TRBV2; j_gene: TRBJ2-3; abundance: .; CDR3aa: CASSQEARGTQYF; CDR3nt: TGTGCCAGCAGTCAGGAGGCGCGGGGTACGCAGTATTTT
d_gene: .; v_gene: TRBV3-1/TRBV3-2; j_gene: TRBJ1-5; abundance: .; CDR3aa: CASSVGTHNQPQHF; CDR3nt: TGTGCCAGCAGCGTAGGGACTCACAATCAGCCCCAGCATTTT
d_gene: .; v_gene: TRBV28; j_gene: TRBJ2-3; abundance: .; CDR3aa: CASGPLWDTQYF; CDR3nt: TGTGCCAGCGGGCCCCTTTGGGATACGCAGTATTTT
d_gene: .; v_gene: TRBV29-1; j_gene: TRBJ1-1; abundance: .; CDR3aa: CSAGSSSMNTEAFF; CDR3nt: TGCAGCGCCGGGAGCAGTTCCATGAACACTGAAGCTTTCTTT
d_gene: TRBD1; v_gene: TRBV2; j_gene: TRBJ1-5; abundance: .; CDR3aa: CASRGDSDYQPQHF; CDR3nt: TGTGCCAGCAGAGGGGACAGCGACTATCAGCCCCAGCATTTT
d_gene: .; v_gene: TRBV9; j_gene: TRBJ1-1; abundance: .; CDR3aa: CASSDQVGNTEAFF; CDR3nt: TGTGCCAGCAGCGATCAGGTTGGGAACACTGAAGCTTTCTTT
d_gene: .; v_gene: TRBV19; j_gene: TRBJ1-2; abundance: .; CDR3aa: CASSIEARRQDPNYGYTF; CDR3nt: TGTGCCAGTAGTATAGAGGCTCGGCGACAGGATCCAAACTATGGCTACACCTTC
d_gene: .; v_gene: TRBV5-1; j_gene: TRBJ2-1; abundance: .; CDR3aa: CASSLASGGANEQFF; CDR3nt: TGCGCCAGCAGCTTGGCGTCTGGGGGGGCCAATGAGCAGTTCTTC
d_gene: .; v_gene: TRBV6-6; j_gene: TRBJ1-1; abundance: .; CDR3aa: CASSSWNTEAFF; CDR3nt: TGTGCCAGCAGTTCGTGGAACACTGAAGCTTTCTTT
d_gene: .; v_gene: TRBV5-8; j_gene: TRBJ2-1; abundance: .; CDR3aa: CASSLVSSGVTYNEQFF; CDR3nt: TGTGCCAGCAGCTTGGTGTCGTCGGGAGTCACCTACAATGAGCAGTTCTTC
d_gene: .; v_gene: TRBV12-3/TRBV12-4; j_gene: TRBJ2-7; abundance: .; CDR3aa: CASSDRSSYEQYF; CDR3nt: TGTGCCAGCAGTGACAGGAGCTCCTACGAGCAGTACTTC
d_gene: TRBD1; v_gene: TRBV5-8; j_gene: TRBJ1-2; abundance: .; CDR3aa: CASSRTGNYGYTF; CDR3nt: TGTGCCAGCAGCCGGACAGGGAACTATGGCTACACCTTC
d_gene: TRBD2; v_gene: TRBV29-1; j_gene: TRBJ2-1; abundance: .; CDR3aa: CSVPSGSYEQFF; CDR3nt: TGCAGCGTCCCTAGCGGGAGCTATGAGCAGTTCTTC
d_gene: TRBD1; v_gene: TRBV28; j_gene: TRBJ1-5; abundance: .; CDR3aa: CASSLFLDRVGNQPQHF; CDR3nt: TGTGCCAGCAGTTTATTCCTCGACAGGGTCGGCAATCAGCCCCAGCATTTT
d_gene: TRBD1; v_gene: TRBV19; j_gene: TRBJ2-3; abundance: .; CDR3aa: CATKDRGYSTDTQYF; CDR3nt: TGTGCCACAAAGGACAGGGGATATTCCACAGATACGCAGTATTTT
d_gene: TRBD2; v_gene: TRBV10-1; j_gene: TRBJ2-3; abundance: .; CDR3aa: CASRHTRLAAGTDTQYF; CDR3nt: TGCGCCAGCAGGCACACTCGACTAGCGGCCGGCACAGATACGCAGTATTTT
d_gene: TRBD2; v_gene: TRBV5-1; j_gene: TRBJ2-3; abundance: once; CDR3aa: CASSKVTSGRTDTQYF; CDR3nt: TGCGCCAGCAGCAAAGTGACTAGCGGCCGCACAGATACGCAGTATTTT
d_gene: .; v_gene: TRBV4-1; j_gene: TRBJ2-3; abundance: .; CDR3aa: CASSPQGVTDTQYF; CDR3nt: TGCGCCAGCAGCCCCCAAGGAGTCACAGATACGCAGTATTTT
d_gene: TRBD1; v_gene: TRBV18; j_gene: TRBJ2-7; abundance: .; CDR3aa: CASSRGQGGSYEQYF; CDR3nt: TGTGCCAGCTCACGGGGACAGGGTGGCTCCTACGAGCAGTACTTC
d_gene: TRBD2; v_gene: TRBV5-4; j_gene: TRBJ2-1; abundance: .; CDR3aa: CASSPLAGGTYNEQFF; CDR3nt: TGTGCCAGCAGCCCCCTAGCGGGTGGCACCTACAATGAGCAGTTCTTC
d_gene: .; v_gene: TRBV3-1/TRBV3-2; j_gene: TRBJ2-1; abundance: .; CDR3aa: CASSQNGNSYNEQFF; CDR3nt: TGTGCCAGCAGCCAAAACGGGAACTCCTACAATGAGCAGTTCTTC